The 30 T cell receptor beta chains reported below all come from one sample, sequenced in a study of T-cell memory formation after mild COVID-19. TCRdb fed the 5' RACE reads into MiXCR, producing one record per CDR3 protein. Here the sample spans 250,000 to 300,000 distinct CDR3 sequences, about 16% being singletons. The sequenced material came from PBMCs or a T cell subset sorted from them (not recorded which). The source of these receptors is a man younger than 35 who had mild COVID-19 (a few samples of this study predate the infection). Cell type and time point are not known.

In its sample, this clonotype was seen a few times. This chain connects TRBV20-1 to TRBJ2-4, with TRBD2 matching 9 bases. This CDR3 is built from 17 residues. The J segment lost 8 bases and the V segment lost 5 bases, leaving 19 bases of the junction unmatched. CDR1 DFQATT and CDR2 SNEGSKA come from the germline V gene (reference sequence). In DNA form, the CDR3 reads TGCAGTGCTCACCGTAGCGGGGGAGGATCTCCGGGGGACATTCAGTACTTC. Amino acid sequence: CSAHRSGGGSPGDIQYF.

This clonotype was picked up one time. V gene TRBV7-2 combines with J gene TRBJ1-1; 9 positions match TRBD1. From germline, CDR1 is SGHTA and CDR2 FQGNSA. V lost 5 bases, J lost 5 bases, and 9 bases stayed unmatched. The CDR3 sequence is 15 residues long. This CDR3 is CASSKQTGGGTEAFF. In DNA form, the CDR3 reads TGTGCCAGCAGCAAACAGACAGGGGGAGGAACTGAAGCTTTCTTT.

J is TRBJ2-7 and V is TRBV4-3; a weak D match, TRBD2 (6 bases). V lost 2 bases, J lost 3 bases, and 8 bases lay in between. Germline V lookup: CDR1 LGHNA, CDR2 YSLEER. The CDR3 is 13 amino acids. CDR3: CASSQTGDYEQYF. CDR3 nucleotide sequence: TGCGCCAGCAGCCAAACGGGAGACTACGAGCAGTACTTC.

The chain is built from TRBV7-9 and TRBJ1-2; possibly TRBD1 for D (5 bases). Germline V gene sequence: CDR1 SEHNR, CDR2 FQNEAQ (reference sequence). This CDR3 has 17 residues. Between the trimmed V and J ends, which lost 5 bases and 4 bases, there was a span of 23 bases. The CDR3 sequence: CASSQNRGRAPGYGYTF. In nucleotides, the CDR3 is TGTGCCAGCAGCCAAAATAGGGGACGGGCACCCGGCTATGGCTACACCTTC.

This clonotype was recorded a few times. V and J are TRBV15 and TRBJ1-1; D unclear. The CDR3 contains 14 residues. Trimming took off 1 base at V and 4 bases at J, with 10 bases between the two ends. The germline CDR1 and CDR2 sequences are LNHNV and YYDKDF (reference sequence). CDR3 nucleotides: TGTGCCACCAGCAGAGTCGGGTCGGGCACTGAAGCTTTCTTT. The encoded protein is CATSRVGSGTEAFF.

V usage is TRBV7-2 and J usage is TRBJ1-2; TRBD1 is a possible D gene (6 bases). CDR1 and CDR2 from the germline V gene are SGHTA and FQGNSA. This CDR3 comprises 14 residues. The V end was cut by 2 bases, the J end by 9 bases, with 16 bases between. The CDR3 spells CASSLRGASGSYTF. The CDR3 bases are TGTGCCAGCAGCTTAAGGGGGGCGTCGGGTAGCTACACCTTC.

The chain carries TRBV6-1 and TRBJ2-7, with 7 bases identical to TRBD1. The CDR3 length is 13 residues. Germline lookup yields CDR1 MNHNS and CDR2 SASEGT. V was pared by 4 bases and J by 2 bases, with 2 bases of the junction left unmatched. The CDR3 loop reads CASSVTGAYEQYV. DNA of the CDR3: TGTGCCAGCAGTGTTACAGGGGCCTACGAGCAGTACGTC.

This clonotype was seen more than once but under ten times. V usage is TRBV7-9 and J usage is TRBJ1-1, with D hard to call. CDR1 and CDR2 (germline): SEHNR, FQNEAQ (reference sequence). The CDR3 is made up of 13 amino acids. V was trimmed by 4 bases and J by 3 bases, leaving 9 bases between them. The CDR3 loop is CASSSYLYTEAFF. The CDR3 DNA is TGTGCCAGCAGCTCATACCTCTACACTGAAGCTTTCTTT.

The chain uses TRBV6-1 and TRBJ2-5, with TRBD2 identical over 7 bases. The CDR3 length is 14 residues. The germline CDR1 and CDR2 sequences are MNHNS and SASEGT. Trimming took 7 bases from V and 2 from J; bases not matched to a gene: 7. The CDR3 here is CASTGTGGQETQYF. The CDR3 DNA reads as TGTGCCAGCACGGGTACGGGGGGACAAGAGACCCAGTACTTC.

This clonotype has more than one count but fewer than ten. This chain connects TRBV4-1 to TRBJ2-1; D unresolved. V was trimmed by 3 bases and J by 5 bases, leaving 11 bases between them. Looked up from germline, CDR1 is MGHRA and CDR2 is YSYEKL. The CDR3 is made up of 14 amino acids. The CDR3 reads CASSQWTADNEQFF. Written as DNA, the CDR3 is TGCGCCAGCAGCCAGTGGACCGCCGACAATGAGCAGTTCTTC.

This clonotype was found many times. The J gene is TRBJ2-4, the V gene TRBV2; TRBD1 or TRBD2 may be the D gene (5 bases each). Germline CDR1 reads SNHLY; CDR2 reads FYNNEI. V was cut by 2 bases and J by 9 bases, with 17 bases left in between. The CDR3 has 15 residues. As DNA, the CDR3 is TGTGCCAGCAGTGAACCGGGGACCATCGACGGCATTCAGTACTTC. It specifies CASSEPGTIDGIQYF. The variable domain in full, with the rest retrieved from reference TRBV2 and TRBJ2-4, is EPEVTQTPSHQVTQMGQEVILRCVPISNHLYFYWYRQILGQKVEFLVSFYNNEISEKSEIFDDQFSVERPDGSNFTLKIRSTKLEDSAMYFCASSEPGTIDGIQYFGAGTRLSVL.

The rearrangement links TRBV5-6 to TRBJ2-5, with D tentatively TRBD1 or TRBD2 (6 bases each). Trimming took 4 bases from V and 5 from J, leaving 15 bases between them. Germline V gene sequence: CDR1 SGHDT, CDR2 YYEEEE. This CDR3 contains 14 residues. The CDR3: CASSPGGGTETQYF. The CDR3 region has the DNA TGTGCCAGCAGCCCTGGAGGGGGTACGGAGACCCAGTACTTC.

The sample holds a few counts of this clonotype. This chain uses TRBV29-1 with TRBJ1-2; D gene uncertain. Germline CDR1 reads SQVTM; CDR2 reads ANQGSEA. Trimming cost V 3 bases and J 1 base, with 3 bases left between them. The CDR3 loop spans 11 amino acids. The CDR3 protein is CSVEFNYGYTF. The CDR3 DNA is TGCAGCGTTGAGTTTAACTATGGCTACACCTTC. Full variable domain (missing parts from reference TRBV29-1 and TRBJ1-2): SAVISQKPSRDICQRGTSLTIQCQVDSQVTMMFWYRQQPGQSLTLIATANQGSEATYESGFVIDKFPISRPNLTFSTLTVSNMSPEDSSIYLCSVEFNYGYTFGSGTRLTVV.

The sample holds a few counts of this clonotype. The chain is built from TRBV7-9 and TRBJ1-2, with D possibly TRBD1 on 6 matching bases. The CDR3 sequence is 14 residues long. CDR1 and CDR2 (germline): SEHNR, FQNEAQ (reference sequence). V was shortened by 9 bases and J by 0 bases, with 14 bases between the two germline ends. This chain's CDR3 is CASDTWGPNYGYTF. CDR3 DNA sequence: TGTGCCAGTGATACGTGGGGGCCTAACTATGGCTACACCTTC.

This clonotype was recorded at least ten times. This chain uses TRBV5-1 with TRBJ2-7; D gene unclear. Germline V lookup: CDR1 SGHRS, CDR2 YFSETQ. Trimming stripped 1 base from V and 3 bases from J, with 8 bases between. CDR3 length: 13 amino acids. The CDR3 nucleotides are TGCGCCAGCAGCTTGAACAGATACTACGAGCAGTACTTC. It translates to CASSLNRYYEQYF.

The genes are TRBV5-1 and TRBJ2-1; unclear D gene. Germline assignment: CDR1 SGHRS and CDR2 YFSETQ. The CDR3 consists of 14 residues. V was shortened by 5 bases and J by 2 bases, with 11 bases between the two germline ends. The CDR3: CASSYDSAYNEQFF. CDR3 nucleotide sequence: TGCGCCAGCAGTTACGACTCAGCCTACAATGAGCAGTTCTTC.

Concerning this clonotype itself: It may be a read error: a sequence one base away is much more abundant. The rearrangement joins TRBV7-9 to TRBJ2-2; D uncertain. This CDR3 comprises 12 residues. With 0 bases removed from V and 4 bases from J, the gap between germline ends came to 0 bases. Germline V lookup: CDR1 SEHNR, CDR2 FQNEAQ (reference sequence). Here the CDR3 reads CASSLATGELFF. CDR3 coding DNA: TGTGCCAGCAGCTTAGCCACCGGGGAGCTGTTTTTT.

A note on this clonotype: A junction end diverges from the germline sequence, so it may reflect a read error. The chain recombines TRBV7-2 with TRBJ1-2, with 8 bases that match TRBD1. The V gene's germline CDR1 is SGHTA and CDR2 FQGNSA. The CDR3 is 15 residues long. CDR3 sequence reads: CSSSLQGDPWYGYTF. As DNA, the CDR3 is TGTTCCAGCAGCTTACAGGGGGATCCTTGGTATGGCTACACCTTC.

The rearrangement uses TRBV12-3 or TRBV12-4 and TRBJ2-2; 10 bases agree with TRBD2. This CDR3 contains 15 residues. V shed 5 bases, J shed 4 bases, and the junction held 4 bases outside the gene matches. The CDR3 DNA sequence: TGTGCCAGCAGTAAGCGGGGGGGCGGCACCGGGGAGCTGTTTTTT. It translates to CASSKRGGGTGELFF.

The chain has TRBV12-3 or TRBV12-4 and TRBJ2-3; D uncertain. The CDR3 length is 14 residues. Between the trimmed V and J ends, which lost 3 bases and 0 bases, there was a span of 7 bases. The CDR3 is CASSFRSSTDTQYF. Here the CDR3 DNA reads TGTGCCAGCAGTTTTCGCAGCAGCACAGATACGCAGTATTTT.

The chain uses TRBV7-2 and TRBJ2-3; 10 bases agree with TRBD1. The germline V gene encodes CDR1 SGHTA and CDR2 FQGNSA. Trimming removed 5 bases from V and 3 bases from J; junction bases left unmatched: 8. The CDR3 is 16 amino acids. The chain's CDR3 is CASSLERQGATDTQYF. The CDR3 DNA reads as TGTGCCAGCAGCCTAGAAAGACAGGGGGCTACAGATACGCAGTATTTT.

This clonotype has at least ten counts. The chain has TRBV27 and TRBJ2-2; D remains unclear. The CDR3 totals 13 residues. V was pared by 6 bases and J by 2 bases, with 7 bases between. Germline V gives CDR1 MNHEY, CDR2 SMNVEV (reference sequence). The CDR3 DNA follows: TGTGCCAGCAGCTTAACTAACACCGGGGAGCTGTTTTTT. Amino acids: CASSLTNTGELFF.

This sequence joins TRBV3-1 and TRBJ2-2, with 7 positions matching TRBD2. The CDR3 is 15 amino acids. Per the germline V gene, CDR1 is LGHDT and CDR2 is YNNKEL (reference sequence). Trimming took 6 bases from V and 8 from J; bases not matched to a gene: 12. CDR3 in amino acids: CASRRSSGGWGELFF. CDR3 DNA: TGTGCCAGCAGACGTTCTAGCGGTGGTTGGGGGGAGCTGTTTTTT.

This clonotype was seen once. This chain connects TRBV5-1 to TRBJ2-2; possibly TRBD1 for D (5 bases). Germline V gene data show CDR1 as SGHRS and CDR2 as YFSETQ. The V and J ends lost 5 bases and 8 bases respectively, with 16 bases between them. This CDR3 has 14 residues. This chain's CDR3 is CASRFSQGGGELFF. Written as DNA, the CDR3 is TGCGCCAGCAGATTCTCGCAGGGCGGAGGGGAGCTGTTTTTT.

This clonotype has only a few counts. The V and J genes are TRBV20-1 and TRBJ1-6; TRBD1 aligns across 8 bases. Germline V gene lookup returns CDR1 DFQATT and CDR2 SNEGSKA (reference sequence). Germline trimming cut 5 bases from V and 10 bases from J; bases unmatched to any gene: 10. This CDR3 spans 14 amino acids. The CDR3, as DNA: TGCAGTGCTTCTACTGACAGGGGAGGATCACCCCTCCACTTT. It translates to CSASTDRGGSPLHF.

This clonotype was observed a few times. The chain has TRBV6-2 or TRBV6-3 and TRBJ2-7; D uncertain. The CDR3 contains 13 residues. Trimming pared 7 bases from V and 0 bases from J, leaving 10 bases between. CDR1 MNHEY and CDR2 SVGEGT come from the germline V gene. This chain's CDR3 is CASTSHSSYEQYV. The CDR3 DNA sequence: TGTGCCAGCACCTCACATAGCTCCTACGAGCAGTACGTC.

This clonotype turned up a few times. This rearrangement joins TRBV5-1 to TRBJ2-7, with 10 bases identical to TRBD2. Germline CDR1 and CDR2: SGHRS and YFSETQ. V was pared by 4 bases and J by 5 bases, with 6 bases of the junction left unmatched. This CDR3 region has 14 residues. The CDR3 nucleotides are TGCGCCAGCAGCCGCGGGACTAGCGACAACGAGCAGTACTTC. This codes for CASSRGTSDNEQYF.

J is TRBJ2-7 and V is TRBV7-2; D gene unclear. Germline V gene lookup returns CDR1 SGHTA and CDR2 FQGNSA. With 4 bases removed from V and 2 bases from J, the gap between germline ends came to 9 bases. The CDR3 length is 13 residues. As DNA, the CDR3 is TGTGCCAGCAGCTGGCAGCCAGCCTACGAGCAGTACGTC. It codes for CASSWQPAYEQYV.

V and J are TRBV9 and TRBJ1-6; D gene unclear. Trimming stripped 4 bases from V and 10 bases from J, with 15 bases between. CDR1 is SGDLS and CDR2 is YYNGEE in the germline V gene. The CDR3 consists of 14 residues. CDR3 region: CASSPRIEDSPLHF. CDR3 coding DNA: TGTGCCAGCAGCCCACGAATAGAAGACTCACCCCTCCACTTT.

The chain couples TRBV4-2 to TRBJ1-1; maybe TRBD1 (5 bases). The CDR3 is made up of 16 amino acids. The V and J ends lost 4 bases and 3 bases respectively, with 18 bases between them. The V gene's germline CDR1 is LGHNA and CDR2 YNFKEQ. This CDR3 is CASSPFKGLEDTEAFF. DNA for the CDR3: TGTGCCAGCAGCCCATTCAAGGGGTTAGAGGACACTGAAGCTTTCTTT.